The 32 T cell receptor beta chains reported below all come from one sample, sequenced in a study of spatial heterogeneity in lung cancer. Study results and caveats: Tumor mutation count correlated with how many alpha and beta TCRs expanded intratumorally.

In TCRdb, the 5' RACE reads were re-called with MiXCR into one record per CDR3 protein. Of roughly 8,800 distinct CDR3 sequences listed, about 4.6% are singletons. Sample time point: sample taken at primary tumor resection. The antigens of these receptors remain unknown. The sample was lung tumor tissue, taken at surgery. These receptors all stem from a female donor with early-stage non-small cell lung cancer.

This clonotype was seen repeatedly, ten times or more. The chain combines TRBV7-8 with TRBJ2-7, with TRBD2 matching 10 bases. The CDR3 is 13 amino acids. J gave up 3 bases and V 6 bases, and 2 bases lay outside the gene matches. The germline CDR1 and CDR2 sequences are SGHVS and FQNEAQ. As DNA, the CDR3 is TGTGCCAGCAGTCCTAGCGGGAGCTACGAGCAGTACTTC. Translating gives CASSPSGSYEQYF.

By its share, this clonotype is medium-sized. The gene calls are TRBV5-1 and TRBJ1-6, with D tentatively TRBD1 (6 bases). This CDR3 has 14 amino acids. V was trimmed by 0 bases and J by 10 bases, leaving 11 bases between them. In germline, CDR1 is SGHRS, CDR2 YFSETQ. Written as DNA, the CDR3 is TGCGCCAGCAGCTTGGATGGGGGGCTGTCACCCCTCCACTTT. This translates into CASSLDGGLSPLHF.

This clonotype was detected ten times or more. The V gene is TRBV28, the J gene TRBJ2-1; either TRBD1 or TRBD2 may supply D (5 bases each). The length of the CDR3 is 13 residues. The germline V gene has CDR1 MDHEN and CDR2 SYDVKM. V shed 6 bases and J shed 15 bases, with 21 bases lying between them. This CDR3 is CASRSPGAKEAFF. CDR3 DNA: TGTGCCAGCAGGAGTCCCGGGGCCAAAGAGGCGTTCTTC.

This clonotype was counted at least ten times. This rearrangement joins TRBV7-8 to TRBJ2-3, with unresolved D. CDR1 SGHVS and CDR2 FQNEAQ come from the germline V gene. The CDR3 covers 11 residues. The V gene lost 5 bases and the J gene lost 5 bases, with 5 bases spanning the gap. In nucleotides, the CDR3 is TGTGCCAGCAGCGTCGAAGATACGCAGTATTTT. Encoded protein: CASSVEDTQYF.

This clonotype was observed many times. The V and J genes are TRBV27 and TRBJ2-2; 11 bases line up with TRBD2. Trimming removed 5 bases from V and 4 bases from J; junction bases left unmatched: 3. Per the germline V gene, CDR1 is MNHEY and CDR2 is SMNVEV (reference sequence). The CDR3 is 15 amino acids. CDR3: CASSPGLAVTGELFF. CDR3 sequence (DNA): TGTGCCAGCAGTCCGGGACTAGCGGTCACCGGGGAGCTGTTTTTT.

The table lists this clonotype with many counts. The chain carries TRBV20-1 and TRBJ2-2, with D hard to call. Trimming took off 6 bases at V and 4 bases at J, with 9 bases between the two ends. Germline V gives CDR1 DFQATT, CDR2 SNEGSKA (reference sequence). This CDR3 has 12 amino acids. The CDR3 loop reads CSALALTGELFF. The DNA of the CDR3 is TGCAGTGCGTTGGCCCTCACCGGGGAGCTGTTTTTT.

At least ten counts were recorded for this clonotype. The V and J genes are TRBV25-1 and TRBJ1-4; 12 positions match TRBD1. J lost 10 bases, V lost 4 bases, and 7 bases had no gene match. Germline V gene data show CDR1 as MGHDK and CDR2 as SYGVNS. CDR3 size: 15 residues. CDR3: CASSASPGQGAKLFF. CDR3 nucleotides: TGTGCCAGCAGTGCCTCCCCGGGACAGGGGGCAAAACTGTTTTTT.

This chain links TRBV18 with TRBJ2-7; the D gene is possibly TRBD2 (6 bases). CDR1 is KGHSH, CDR2 LQKENI, per germline. This CDR3 spans 17 amino acids. Trimming cost V 2 bases and J 2 bases, with 19 bases left between them. The CDR3 loop is CASSPGSVDYGTYEQYF. DNA of the CDR3: TGTGCCAGCTCACCAGGCTCTGTGGACTATGGTACCTACGAGCAGTACTTC.

The chain combines TRBV29-1 with TRBJ2-3; no firm D call. This CDR3 has 12 residues. Trimming pared 4 bases from V and 2 bases from J, leaving 7 bases between. Germline V gene lookup returns CDR1 SQVTM and CDR2 ANQGSEA. The CDR3 DNA sequence: TGCAGCGTTGGGGCGTTCACAGATACGCAGTATTTT. Amino acid sequence: CSVGAFTDTQYF.

Many counts were recorded for this clonotype. V usage is TRBV7-9 and J usage is TRBJ2-6; TRBD1 is a possible D gene (5 bases). V lost 4 bases, J lost 0 bases, and 16 bases lay in between. The CDR3 totals 18 residues. Germline CDR1 SEHNR, CDR2 FQNEAQ (reference sequence). The CDR3 spells CASSCQGFFASGANVLTF. The CDR3 DNA reads TGTGCCAGCAGCTGTCAGGGTTTTTTTGCCTCTGGGGCCAACGTCCTGACTTTC.

This clonotype was recorded a few times. The rearrangement links TRBV12-3 or TRBV12-4 to TRBJ2-4; D ambiguous. Trimming took off 2 bases at V and 6 bases at J, with 8 bases between the two ends. CDR3 length equals 13 residues. CDR3 DNA sequence: TGTGCCAGCAGTTTAAAGGGAATAAACATTCAGTACTTC. Translated, it gives CASSLKGINIQYF.

This clonotype has a count of ten or more. V is TRBV6-5 and J is TRBJ2-5; 7 bases agree with TRBD2. This CDR3 contains 15 residues. The junction had 10 bases not matched to a gene; V was cut back by 8 bases and J by 1 base. CDR1 MNHEY and CDR2 SVGAGI come from the germline V gene. The CDR3 nucleotides are TGTGCCAGCGGGAGGATGGGGGGGGGCCAAGAGACCCAGTACTTC. Amino acid sequence: CASGRMGGGQETQYF.

This clonotype came up many times. The V gene is TRBV7-9, the J gene TRBJ2-7, with no clear D. Trimming removed 3 bases at V and 2 bases at J, with 5 bases between. From germline, CDR1 is SEHNR and CDR2 FQNEAQ (reference sequence). The CDR3 totals 12 residues. In nucleotides, the CDR3 is TGTGCCAGCAGCTTTGAGCCCTACGAGCAGTACTTC. Residues: CASSFEPYEQYF.

This clonotype appeared many times. J is TRBJ2-5 and V is TRBV20-1; maybe TRBD1 (6 bases). The CDR3 consists of 15 residues. Per the germline V gene, CDR1 is DFQATT and CDR2 is SNEGSKA (reference sequence). V was cut by 6 bases and J by 2 bases, with 19 bases left in between. DNA of the CDR3: TGCAGTGCCCCCCGGCCAGGGACACGACAAGAGACCCAGTACTTC. This gives the protein CSAPRPGTRQETQYF.

This clonotype was observed many times. The rearrangement joins TRBV19 to TRBJ1-6; D uncertain. Germline V gives CDR1 LNHDA, CDR2 SQIVND (reference sequence). Trimming took 3 bases from V and 8 from J, leaving 8 bases between them. This CDR3 has 13 residues. The CDR3 sequence: CASSIAGHSPLHF. As DNA, the CDR3 is TGTGCCAGTAGTATCGCCGGCCATTCACCCCTCCACTTT.

This clonotype was detected ten times or more. This rearrangement joins TRBV29-1 to TRBJ2-1, with 11 bases identical to TRBD2. CDR1 and CDR2 (germline): SQVTM, ANQGSEA. The V segment lost 6 bases and the J segment 8 bases; nucleotides outside the gene matches: 3. The CDR3 runs to 12 residues. CDR3 DNA sequence: TGCAGCGTCGGGGGACTAGCGGATGAGCAGTTCTTC. Translation gives CSVGGLADEQFF.

The chain joins TRBV12-3 or TRBV12-4 to TRBJ1-1; D gene ambiguous. There are 10 residues in the CDR3. Trimming cost V 5 bases and J 5 bases, with 3 bases left between them. The CDR3 coding sequence is TGTGCCAGCAGTGGGACTGAAGCTTTCTTT. Translation: CASSGTEAFF.

This clonotype has at least ten counts. The chain carries TRBV30 and TRBJ2-3; D ambiguous. The CDR3 extends over 11 amino acids. V was cut by 5 bases and J by 0 bases, with 3 bases left in between. Germline assignment: CDR1 GTSNPN and CDR2 SVGIG (reference sequence). CDR3 sequence reads: CAWESTDTQYF. The CDR3 DNA follows: TGTGCCTGGGAGAGCACAGATACGCAGTATTTT.

Relative to its sample, this clonotype is medium-sized. The gene calls are TRBV27 and TRBJ2-3, with TRBD2 matching 7 bases. CDR1 and CDR2 from the germline V gene are MNHEY and SMNVEV (reference sequence). Losses at the gene ends were 3 bases for V and 6 bases for J; bases not matched to a gene: 6. The CDR3 is 14 residues long. The CDR3 sequence: CASSLAGVGDTQYF. The CDR3 bases are TGTGCCAGCAGTTTGGCGGGAGTGGGGGATACGCAGTATTTT.

This clonotype has ten or more counts. The genes are TRBV7-6 and TRBJ2-7; D uncertain. The germline CDR1 and CDR2 sequences are SGHVS and FNYEAQ. CDR3 length: 14 residues. Trimming pared 2 bases from V and 1 base from J, leaving 9 bases between. The CDR3 nucleotides are TGTGCCAGCAGCTTAATTTTGGGGTCCTACGAGCAGTACTTC. Translated, it gives CASSLILGSYEQYF. The variable domain in full, completed from reference TRBV7-6 and TRBJ2-7, reads GAGVSQSPRYKVTKRGQDVALRCDPISGHVSLYWYRQALGQGPEFLTYFNYEAQQDKSGLPNDRFSAERPEGSISTLTIQRTEQRDSAMYRCASSLILGSYEQYFGPGTRLTVT.

By share, this clonotype ranks as medium-sized. This chain connects TRBV7-2 to TRBJ1-4, with D hard to call. The CDR3 contains 13 residues. In germline, CDR1 is SGHTA, CDR2 FQGNSA. V was trimmed by 3 bases and J by 7 bases, leaving 9 bases between them. CDR3 loop: CASSFWSAEKLFF. In DNA form, the CDR3 reads TGTGCCAGCAGCTTCTGGTCTGCTGAAAAACTGTTTTTT.

This clonotype was recorded at least ten times. This rearrangement joins TRBV6-5 to TRBJ1-1; D gene uncertain. The V and J ends lost 6 bases and 6 bases respectively, with 14 bases between them. The germline CDR1 and CDR2 sequences are MNHEY and SVGAGI. The CDR3 has 13 amino acids. CDR3 nucleotides: TGTGCCAGCAGCCCCCTAGGGTCCTCTGAAGCTTTCTTT. Translated: CASSPLGSSEAFF.

This clonotype was detected ten times or more. A much larger clone is a single base away; this may be a read error. This chain's CDR3 is CASNTDRGDGYNF. Here the CDR3 DNA reads TGTGCCAGCAACACAGACAGGGGTGACGGCTACAACTTC. The rearrangement links TRBV28 to TRBJ1-2; TRBD1 agrees at 8 bases. Germline values: CDR1 MDHEN, CDR2 SYDVKM. The CDR3 runs to 13 residues.

The rearrangement uses TRBV3-1 and TRBJ2-5; D gene uncertain. V lost 2 bases and J 2 bases, leaving 0 bases between the germline ends. Germline loops: CDR1 LGHDT, CDR2 YNNKEL (reference sequence). This CDR3 has 11 residues. The DNA of the CDR3 is TGTGCCAGCAGCCAACAAGAGACCCAGTACTTC. Translating it yields CASSQQETQYF.

This clonotype is medium-sized in the sample. CDR3 residues: CASSRQGMGLDEQFF. As DNA, the CDR3 is TGTGCCAGCAGCCGACAGGGAATGGGTCTGGATGAGCAGTTCTTC. This sequence joins TRBV3-1 and TRBJ2-1, with 7 bases identical to TRBD1. The germline V gene has CDR1 LGHDT and CDR2 YNNKEL (reference sequence). The CDR3 contains 15 residues. Germline trimming cut 4 bases from V and 8 bases from J; bases unmatched to any gene: 11.

This clonotype is medium-sized by share. This may be a read error, as it is one base from a much larger clone. V and J are TRBV4-1 and TRBJ2-6; tentative D call: TRBD1 (5 bases). CDR1 MGHRA and CDR2 YSYEKL come from the germline V gene. This CDR3 spans 15 amino acids. CDR3 DNA: TGCGCCAGCAGGATTGCCCCGTCTGGGGCCAACGTCCTGAATTTC. Its protein is CASRIAPSGANVLNF.

Within the sample, this clonotype is medium-sized. The rearrangement joins TRBV7-2 to TRBJ2-1; no clear D gene. The CDR3 has 13 residues. CDR1 and CDR2 from the germline V gene are SGHTA and FQGNSA. V dropped 7 bases and J dropped 9 bases, with 16 bases sitting between them. For the CDR3, the DNA is TGTGCCAGCAACCTCGAGAGATACCTTGAGCAGTTCTTC. Residues: CASNLERYLEQFF.

By proportion, this clonotype is large (0.1 to 1%). This chain connects TRBV27 to TRBJ2-1; D not resolved. The V gene's germline CDR1 is MNHEY and CDR2 SMNVEV (reference sequence). There are 13 residues in the CDR3. V shed 2 bases and J shed 2 bases, with 4 bases lying between them. The CDR3 DNA reads as TGTGCCAGCAGTTTAAGGCCCTACAATGAGCAGTTCTTC. It yields the protein CASSLRPYNEQFF.

This clonotype has at least ten counts. CDR3 protein: CASRAGPSGYTF. CDR3 sequence (DNA): TGTGCCAGCAGGGCGGGGCCTTCGGGCTACACCTTC. V is TRBV12-3 or TRBV12-4 and J is TRBJ1-2, with TRBD1 as a possible D gene (5 bases). The CDR3 totals 12 residues. Trimming removed 6 bases from V and 8 bases from J, with 13 bases in between.

This clonotype appeared many times. This sequence joins TRBV20-1 and TRBJ2-1, with 10 positions matching TRBD2. This CDR3 contains 15 residues. The V segment lost 5 bases and the J segment 7 bases; nucleotides outside the gene matches: 11. Germline CDR1 reads DFQATT; CDR2 reads SNEGSKA (reference sequence). The CDR3 DNA is TGCAGTGCTCTAGGAGGGCTAGCGGGAGCAAATGAGCAGTTCTTC. Protein product: CSALGGLAGANEQFF.

In its sample, this clonotype was seen many times. The chain recombines TRBV12-3 or TRBV12-4 with TRBJ2-1; 10 bases are shared with TRBD2. The CDR3 runs to 15 residues. With 6 bases clipped from V and 4 bases from J, the junction kept 6 bases outside the gene matches. In DNA, the CDR3 is TGTGCCAGCAGCTCAGCGGGAGGGGGATACAATGAGCAGTTCTTC. Encoded protein: CASSSAGGGYNEQFF.

This clonotype qualifies as medium-sized. J is TRBJ2-5 and V is TRBV7-2; 7 bases fit TRBD2. CDR3 length equals 16 residues. Germline trimming cut 1 base from V and 1 base from J; bases unmatched to any gene: 6. In germline, CDR1 is SGHTA, CDR2 FQGNSA. The CDR3 nucleotides are TGTGCCAGCAGCTTAGTCCTAGGGAGGGTCCAAGAGACCCAGTACTTC. Protein sequence: CASSLVLGRVQETQYF.